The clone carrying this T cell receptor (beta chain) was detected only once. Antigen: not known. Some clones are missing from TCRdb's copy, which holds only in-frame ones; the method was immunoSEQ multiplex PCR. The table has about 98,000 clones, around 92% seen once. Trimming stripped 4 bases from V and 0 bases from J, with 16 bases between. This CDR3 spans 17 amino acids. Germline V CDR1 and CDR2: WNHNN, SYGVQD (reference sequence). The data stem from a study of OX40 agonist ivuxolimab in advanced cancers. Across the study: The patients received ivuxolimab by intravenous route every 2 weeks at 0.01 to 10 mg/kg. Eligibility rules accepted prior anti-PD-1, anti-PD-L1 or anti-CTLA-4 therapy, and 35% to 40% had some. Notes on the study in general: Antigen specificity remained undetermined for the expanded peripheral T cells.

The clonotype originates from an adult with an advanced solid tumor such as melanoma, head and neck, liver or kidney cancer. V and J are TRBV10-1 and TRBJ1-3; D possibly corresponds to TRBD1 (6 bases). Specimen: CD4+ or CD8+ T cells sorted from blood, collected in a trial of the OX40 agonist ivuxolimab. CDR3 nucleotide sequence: TGCGCCAGCAGTGGGGGGGGCCTGAAGAACTCTGGAAACACCATATATTTT. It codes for CASSGGGLKNSGNTIYF.